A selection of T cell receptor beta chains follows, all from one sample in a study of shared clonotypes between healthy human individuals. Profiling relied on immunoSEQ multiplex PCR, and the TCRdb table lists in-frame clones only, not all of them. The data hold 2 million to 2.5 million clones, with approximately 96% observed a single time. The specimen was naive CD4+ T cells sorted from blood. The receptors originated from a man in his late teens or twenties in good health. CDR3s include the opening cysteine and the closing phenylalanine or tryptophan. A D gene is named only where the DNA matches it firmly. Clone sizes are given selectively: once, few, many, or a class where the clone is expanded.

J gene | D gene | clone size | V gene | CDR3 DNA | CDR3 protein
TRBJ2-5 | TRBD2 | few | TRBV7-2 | TGTGCCAGCAGCTTACCCGCGGGAGGGGAGACCCAGTACTTC | CASSLPAGGETQYF
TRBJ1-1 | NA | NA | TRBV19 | TGTGCCAGTATCGATACAGGGTTTGCCACTGAAGCTTTCTTT | CASIDTGFATEAFF
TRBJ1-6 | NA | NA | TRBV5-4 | TGTGCCAGCAGCTTGGGCCCAGGGCCCGAGTCACCCCTCCACTTT | CASSLGPGPESPLHF
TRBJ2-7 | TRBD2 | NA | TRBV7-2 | TGTGCCAGCAGCAAGACTAGCCAAAGCTCCTACGAGCAGTACTTC | CASSKTSQSSYEQYF
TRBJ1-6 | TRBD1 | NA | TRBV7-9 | TGTGCCAGCAGCTTGAGAACTAGGACAGGGGATAATTCACCCCTCCACTTT | CASSLRTRTGDNSPLHF
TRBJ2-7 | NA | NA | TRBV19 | TGTGCCAGTAGTTATCAGGGAACAACTTCCTACGAGCAGTACTTC | CASSYQGTTSYEQYF
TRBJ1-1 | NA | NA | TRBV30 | TGTGCCTGGAGTGTCGGCAGGAACACTGAAGCTTTCTTT | CAWSVGRNTEAFF
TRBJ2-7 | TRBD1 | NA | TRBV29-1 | TGCAGCGTCGACGGACAGGGCCACGAGCAGTACTTC | CSVDGQGHEQYF
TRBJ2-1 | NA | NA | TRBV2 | TGTGCCAGCAGTGAACTTTCCAATGAGCAGTTCTTC | CASSELSNEQFF
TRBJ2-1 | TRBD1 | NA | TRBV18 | TGTGCCAGCTCACCACAAAGGACAGGGGGCGGTATCGATGAGCAGTTCTTC | CASSPQRTGGGIDEQFF
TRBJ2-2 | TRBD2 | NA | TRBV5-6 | TGTGCCAGCAGCTTGGCGCTAGCGGGAGGGACCGGGGAGCTGTTTTTT | CASSLALAGGTGELFF
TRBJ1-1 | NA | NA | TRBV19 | TGTGCCAGTAGTATGGTCACAGCGCCGAACACTGAAGCTTTCTTT | CASSMVTAPNTEAFF
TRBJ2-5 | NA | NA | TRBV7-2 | TGTGCCAGCAGCTTAGAGCCCCTAAGGGAGACCCAGTACTTC | CASSLEPLRETQYF
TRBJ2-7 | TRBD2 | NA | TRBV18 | TGTGCCAGCTCACCAGGGGACTACGAGGGCTCCTACGAGCAGTACTTC | CASSPGDYEGSYEQYF
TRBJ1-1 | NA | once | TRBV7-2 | TGTGCCAGCAGCTTTTCGCACACTGAAGCTTTCTTT | CASSFSHTEAFF
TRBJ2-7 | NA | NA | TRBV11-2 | TGTGCCAGCAGCTTACCCGGGGGTCCCCACGAGCAGTACTTC | CASSLPGGPHEQYF
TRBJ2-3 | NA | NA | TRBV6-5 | TGTGCCAGCAGTTACGTCGGGTCGGGCACAGATACGCAGTATTTT | CASSYVGSGTDTQYF
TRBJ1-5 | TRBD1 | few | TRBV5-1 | TGCGCCAGCAGCTTGGACGGGACAGGGGGTCAGCCCCAGCATTTT | CASSLDGTGGQPQHF
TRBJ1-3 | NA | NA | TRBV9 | TGTGCCAGCAGCCCACGGGCGGGGAACTCTGGAAACACCATATATTTT | CASSPRAGNSGNTIYF
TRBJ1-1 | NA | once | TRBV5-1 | TGCGCCAGCAGTAATCCTGGAACACCAGGAGCTTTCTTT | CASSNPGTPGAFF
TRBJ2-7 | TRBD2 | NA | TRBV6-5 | TGTGCCAGCAGGGGGACTAGCGGGGGCCAGGGGCAGTACTTC | CASRGTSGGQGQYF
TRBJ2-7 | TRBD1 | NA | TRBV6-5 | TGTGCCAGCAGTGCAACAGGGGGCATCTACGAGCAGTACTTC | CASSATGGIYEQYF
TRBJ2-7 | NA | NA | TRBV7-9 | TGTGCCAGCACTCAGAGTTCGAGCTCCTACGAGCAGTACTTC | CASTQSSSSYEQYF
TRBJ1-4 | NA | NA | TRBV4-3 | TGCGCCAGCAGCCAAGATACGGGAAAAAATGAAAAACTGTTTTTT | CASSQDTGKNEKLFF
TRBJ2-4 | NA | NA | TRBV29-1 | TGCAGCGCTGCCCTCGGGGTGGACATTCAGTACTTC | CSAALGVDIQYF
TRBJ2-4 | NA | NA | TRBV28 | TGTGCCAGCAGGAAGGGATGGGGGGCTGGGACCAAAAACATTCAGTACTTC | CASRKGWGAGTKNIQYF
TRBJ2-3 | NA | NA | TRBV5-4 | TGTGCCAGCAGCTTGGTAGCCCCCAACACAGATACGCAGTATTTT | CASSLVAPNTDTQYF
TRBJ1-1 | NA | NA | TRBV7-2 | TGTGCCAGCAGCTTAGAGGGGCGCAGAAACACTGAAGCTTTCTTT | CASSLEGRRNTEAFF
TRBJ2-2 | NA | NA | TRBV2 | TGTGCCAGCAGTGAACTAGGGTTCAACACCGGGGAGCTGTTTTTT | CASSELGFNTGELFF
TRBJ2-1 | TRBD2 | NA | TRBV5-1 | TGCGCCAGCAGCTTGGATAGCGGGAGTGTCAATGAGCAGTTCTTC | CASSLDSGSVNEQFF
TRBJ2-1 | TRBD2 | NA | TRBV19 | TGTGCCAGTAGGGACGATAGGACTAGCGGGTTGTTCTTC | CASRDDRTSGLFF
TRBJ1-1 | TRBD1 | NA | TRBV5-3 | TGTGCCAGAAGCTTGCGGGACAGGGTTTTTGAGGATGGCACTGAAGCTTTCTTT | CARSLRDRVFEDGTEAFF
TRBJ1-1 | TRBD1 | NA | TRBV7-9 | TGTGCCAGCAGGGCAGGGGGGAACACTGAAGCTTTCTTT | CASRAGGNTEAFF
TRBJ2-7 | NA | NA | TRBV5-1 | TGCGCCAGCAGCTCGGCAGGGTCGGGGGAGCAGTACTTC | CASSSAGSGEQYF
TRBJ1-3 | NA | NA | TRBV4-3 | TGCGCCAGCAGCCCTACTATTGGAAACACCATATATTTT | CASSPTIGNTIYF
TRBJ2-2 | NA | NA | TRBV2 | TGTGCCAGCAGTGACCGACACACCGGGGAGCTGTTTTTT | CASSDRHTGELFF
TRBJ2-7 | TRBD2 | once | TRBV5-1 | TGCGCCAGCAGCTTGGCTAGCGGGGGGTATTACGAGCAGTACTTC | CASSLASGGYYEQYF
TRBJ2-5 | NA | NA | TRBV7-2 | TGTGCCAGCAGCTCAAGCGCAGGTTTACAAGAGACCCAGTACTTC | CASSSSAGLQETQYF
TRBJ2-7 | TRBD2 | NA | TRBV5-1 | TGCGCCAGCAGCTCTCCTAGCGGGAGGACCTCCTACGAGCAGTACTTC | CASSSPSGRTSYEQYF
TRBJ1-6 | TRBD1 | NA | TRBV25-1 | TGTGCCAGCAGTGAATCCGGGACAGGGTATTCACCCCTCCACTTT | CASSESGTGYSPLHF
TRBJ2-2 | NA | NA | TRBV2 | TGTGCCAGCAGTGAAGGGATCAAGGGGATTGAGGAGCTGTTTTTT | CASSEGIKGIEELFF
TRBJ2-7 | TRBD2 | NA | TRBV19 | TGTGCCAGTAGTACGGGACTAGCGGGAGTTGAGCAGTACTTC | CASSTGLAGVEQYF
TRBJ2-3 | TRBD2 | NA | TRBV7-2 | TGTGCCAGCAGCCGAACTAGCGGGGGGGATACGCAGTATTTT | CASSRTSGGDTQYF
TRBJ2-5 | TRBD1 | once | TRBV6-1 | TGTGCCAGCAGTGAACAGGCAGGGGGCAGTGAGACCCAGTACTTC | CASSEQAGGSETQYF
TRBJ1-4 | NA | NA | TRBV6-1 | TGTGCCAGCAGGTTAGACGGACTGTTGAATGAAAAACTGTTTTTT | CASRLDGLLNEKLFF
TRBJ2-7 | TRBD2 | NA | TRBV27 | TGTGCCAGCATACCCACCCAGGGCAGGGTGGTAGCGGGAGGGGTCTACGAGCAGTACTTC | CASIPTQGRVVAGGVYEQYF
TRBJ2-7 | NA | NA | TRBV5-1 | TGCGCCAGCAGACCGGACAGCCCCTACGAGCAGTACTTC | CASRPDSPYEQYF
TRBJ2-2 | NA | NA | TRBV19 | TGTGCCAGTAGGGCTCGGAACACCGGGGAGCTGTTTTTT | CASRARNTGELFF
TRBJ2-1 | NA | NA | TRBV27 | TGTGCCAGCAGTTTATTAGGACCGTCCTCCTACAATGAGCAGTTCTTC | CASSLLGPSSYNEQFF
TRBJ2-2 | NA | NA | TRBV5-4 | TGTGCCAGCAGCTTGTCATTGGGGGGCACCGGGGAGCTGTTTTTT | CASSLSLGGTGELFF
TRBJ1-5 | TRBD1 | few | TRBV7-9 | TGTGCCAGCAGCGCTGGGACAGGAAACAATCAGCCCCAGCATTTT | CASSAGTGNNQPQHF
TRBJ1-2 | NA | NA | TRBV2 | TGTGCCAGCAGTCAACCGGGGGCAGCCAACTATGGCTACACCTTC | CASSQPGAANYGYTF
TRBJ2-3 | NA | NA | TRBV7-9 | TGTGCCAGCAGCCTCTTTGAGGGCACAGATACGCAGTATTTT | CASSLFEGTDTQYF
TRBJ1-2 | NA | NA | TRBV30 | TGTGCCTGGAGCCCAGGGGAATATGGCTACACCTTC | CAWSPGEYGYTF
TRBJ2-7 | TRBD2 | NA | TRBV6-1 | TGTGCCAGCAGCCAAGGACTAGCGATATCATACGAGCAGTACTTC | CASSQGLAISYEQYF
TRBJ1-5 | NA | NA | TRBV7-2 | TGTGCCAGCAGCGGGGGTGGGGGGCTCCTGCAGCCCCAGCATTTT | CASSGGGGLLQPQHF
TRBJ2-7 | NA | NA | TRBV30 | TGTGCCTGGAGCCTGGGGTCCCACTCCTACGAGCAGTACTTC | CAWSLGSHSYEQYF
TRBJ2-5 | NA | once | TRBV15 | TGTGCCACCAGCAGAAGCGTCCAAGAGACCCAGTACTTC | CATSRSVQETQYF
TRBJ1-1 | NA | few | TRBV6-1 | TGTGCCAGCAGTGTCCTGAACACTGAAGCTTTCTTT | CASSVLNTEAFF
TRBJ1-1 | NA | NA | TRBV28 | TGTGCCAGCAGTTCCCCCGGGCAGTTGGGAACTGAAGCTTTCTTT | CASSSPGQLGTEAFF